This is a list of T cell receptor beta chains from one sample in a study of blood T cells in healthy people across ages. TCRdb fed the 5' RACE reads into MiXCR, producing one record per CDR3 protein. The table has approximately 940,000 distinct CDR3 sequences, 48% seen once. Sample: blood. These receptor sequences come from a man aged 25 to 40 in good health. The CDR3 runs from the conserved cysteine through the conserved F or W. The order of the fields is D gene, J gene, clone size, V gene, CDR3 protein, CDR3 DNA. D genes are given only for firm matches. The size entry is marked missing in some rows and otherwise reads once, few, many or a size class.

D gene: .; J gene: TRBJ2-7; clone size: many; V gene: TRBV5-6; CDR3 protein: CASRRFYEQYF; CDR3 DNA: TGTGCCAGCAGGCGTTTCTACGAGCAGTACTTC
D gene: .; J gene: TRBJ1-5; clone size: once; V gene: TRBV7-2; CDR3 protein: CASSLADSVHQPQHF; CDR3 DNA: TGTGCCAGCAGCTTAGCGGACAGCGTCCATCAGCCCCAGCATTTT
D gene: TRBD1; J gene: TRBJ2-7; clone size: .; V gene: TRBV7-2; CDR3 protein: CASSKGQFYEQYF; CDR3 DNA: TGTGCCAGCAGCAAGGGACAGTTCTACGAGCAGTACTTC
D gene: .; J gene: TRBJ1-4; clone size: .; V gene: TRBV7-9; CDR3 protein: CASSEFTGPNEKLFF; CDR3 DNA: TGTGCCAGCAGCGAGTTCACGGGGCCTAATGAAAAACTGTTTTTT
D gene: .; J gene: TRBJ1-6; clone size: .; V gene: TRBV7-2; CDR3 protein: CAGSLSQGYSSYNSPLHF; CDR3 DNA: TGTGCCGGCAGCTTATCTCAGGGCTACAGCTCCTATAATTCACCCCTCCACTTT
D gene: TRBD2; J gene: TRBJ2-7; clone size: .; V gene: TRBV4-1; CDR3 protein: CASSQGAGAYEQYF; CDR3 DNA: TGCGCCAGCAGCCAAGGTGCGGGGGCCTACGAGCAGTACTTC
D gene: TRBD1; J gene: TRBJ1-5; clone size: .; V gene: TRBV3-1; CDR3 protein: CASSHRTGTQPQHF; CDR3 DNA: TGTGCCAGCAGCCATAGGACAGGGACCCAGCCCCAGCATTTT
D gene: .; J gene: TRBJ2-7; clone size: few; V gene: TRBV6-1; CDR3 protein: CALNGERSYEQYF; CDR3 DNA: TGTGCTCTCAACGGGGAGCGCTCCTACGAGCAGTACTTC
D gene: TRBD2; J gene: TRBJ2-7; clone size: .; V gene: TRBV9; CDR3 protein: CASSVSSGSWEQYF; CDR3 DNA: TGTGCCAGCAGCGTCTCTAGCGGGAGTTGGGAGCAGTACTTC
D gene: .; J gene: TRBJ2-5; clone size: .; V gene: TRBV29-1; CDR3 protein: CSVEVGLHQETQYF; CDR3 DNA: TGCAGCGTTGAAGTAGGACTACACCAAGAGACCCAGTACTTC
D gene: .; J gene: TRBJ1-5; clone size: .; V gene: TRBV7-9; CDR3 protein: CASSLGTQGQPQHF; CDR3 DNA: TGTGCCAGCAGCTTGGGGACGCAGGGTCAGCCCCAGCATTTT
D gene: TRBD1; J gene: TRBJ1-5; clone size: .; V gene: TRBV30; CDR3 protein: CAWEPGTGNQPQHF; CDR3 DNA: TGTGCCTGGGAACCCGGGACAGGTAATCAGCCCCAGCATTTT
D gene: .; J gene: TRBJ2-5; clone size: .; V gene: TRBV3-1; CDR3 protein: CASSQDQGREETKYF; CDR3 DNA: TGTGCCAGCAGCCAAGATCAAGGCAGGGAAGAGACCAAGTACTTC
D gene: .; J gene: TRBJ1-5; clone size: few; V gene: TRBV9; CDR3 protein: CASSLQGSAVQPQHF; CDR3 DNA: TGTGCCAGCAGCCTCCAGGGGTCAGCGGTTCAGCCCCAGCATTTT
D gene: .; J gene: TRBJ1-1; clone size: .; V gene: TRBV28; CDR3 protein: CASSPRKGTTGHTEAFF; CDR3 DNA: TGTGCCAGCAGTCCCCGGAAGGGGACAACGGGCCACACTGAAGCTTTCTTT
D gene: .; J gene: TRBJ2-1; clone size: .; V gene: TRBV6-1; CDR3 protein: CASSEVNSYNEQFF; CDR3 DNA: TGTGCCAGCAGTGAAGTTAACAGCTACAATGAGCAGTTCTTC
D gene: .; J gene: TRBJ2-5; clone size: .; V gene: TRBV5-1; CDR3 protein: CASTETLQETQYF; CDR3 DNA: TGCGCCAGCACAGAGACCCTCCAAGAGACCCAGTACTTC
D gene: .; J gene: TRBJ2-3; clone size: few; V gene: TRBV7-9; CDR3 protein: CASSFRSGRTDTQYF; CDR3 DNA: TGTGCCAGCAGCTTTAGGAGTGGGCGCACAGATACGCAGTATTTT
D gene: TRBD2; J gene: TRBJ2-1; clone size: .; V gene: TRBV10-3; CDR3 protein: CAISSPGTSGLSSYNEQFF; CDR3 DNA: TGTGCCATCAGTTCCCCAGGGACTAGCGGGTTGAGCTCCTACAATGAGCAGTTCTTC
D gene: .; J gene: TRBJ2-7; clone size: few; V gene: TRBV28; CDR3 protein: CASSLLVNEQYF; CDR3 DNA: TGTGCCAGCAGTCTACTCGTTAACGAGCAGTACTTC
D gene: .; J gene: TRBJ2-1; clone size: .; V gene: TRBV10-3; CDR3 protein: CAISESGNRNEQFF; CDR3 DNA: TGTGCCATCAGTGAGTCTGGCAATCGAAATGAGCAGTTCTTC
D gene: TRBD1; J gene: TRBJ2-5; clone size: many; V gene: TRBV10-3; CDR3 protein: CAIKGQPQETQYF; CDR3 DNA: TGTGCCATCAAGGGACAGCCCCAAGAGACCCAGTACTTC
D gene: TRBD2; J gene: TRBJ2-3; clone size: once; V gene: TRBV9; CDR3 protein: CASSVDLAGGTDTQYF; CDR3 DNA: TGTGCCAGCAGCGTAGATCTAGCGGGGGGTACAGATACGCAGTATTTT
D gene: TRBD2; J gene: TRBJ2-7; clone size: few; V gene: TRBV6-5; CDR3 protein: CASSYRGGLEQYF; CDR3 DNA: TGTGCCAGCAGTTACCGCGGGGGATTGGAGCAGTACTTC
D gene: TRBD1; J gene: TRBJ1-6; clone size: few; V gene: TRBV7-2; CDR3 protein: CASSIGTGYNSPLHF; CDR3 DNA: TGTGCCAGCAGCATCGGGACAGGGTATAATTCACCCCTCCACTTT
D gene: TRBD1; J gene: TRBJ2-7; clone size: .; V gene: TRBV7-6; CDR3 protein: CASSLRQGPSEQYF; CDR3 DNA: TGTGCCAGCAGCTTAAGACAGGGACCGTCCGAGCAGTACTTC
D gene: .; J gene: TRBJ1-6; clone size: .; V gene: TRBV7-2; CDR3 protein: CASSQRHVGGSYNSPLHF; CDR3 DNA: TGTGCCAGCAGCCAGCGACATGTTGGGGGATCCTATAATTCACCCCTCCACTTT
D gene: .; J gene: TRBJ2-3; clone size: few; V gene: TRBV5-1; CDR3 protein: CASRIQASTDTQYF; CDR3 DNA: TGCGCCAGCAGAATACAGGCTAGCACAGATACGCAGTATTTT
D gene: TRBD1; J gene: TRBJ1-6; clone size: .; V gene: TRBV28; CDR3 protein: CASTPGQAYNSPLHF; CDR3 DNA: TGTGCCAGCACCCCCGGACAGGCCTATAATTCACCCCTCCACTTT
D gene: TRBD2; J gene: TRBJ2-7; clone size: few; V gene: TRBV18; CDR3 protein: CASSQGTSRPYEQYF; CDR3 DNA: TGTGCCAGCTCACAGGGGACTAGTCGCCCCTACGAGCAGTACTTC
D gene: TRBD2; J gene: TRBJ2-2; clone size: .; V gene: TRBV12-3/TRBV12-4; CDR3 protein: CASSLSGGEDTGELFF; CDR3 DNA: TGTGCCAGCAGTTTGTCGGGAGGGGAGGACACCGGGGAGCTGTTTTTT
D gene: TRBD1; J gene: TRBJ1-4; clone size: few; V gene: TRBV27; CDR3 protein: CASGRTGNEKLFF; CDR3 DNA: TGTGCCAGCGGCCGGACAGGCAATGAAAAACTGTTTTTT
D gene: .; J gene: TRBJ2-7; clone size: .; V gene: TRBV5-1; CDR3 protein: CASSLEPQGSYEQYF; CDR3 DNA: TGCGCCAGCAGCTTGGAGCCCCAGGGGTCCTACGAGCAGTACTTC
D gene: TRBD2; J gene: TRBJ2-3; clone size: .; V gene: TRBV5-1; CDR3 protein: CASSYRTSGGTDTQYF; CDR3 DNA: TGCGCCAGCAGCTATAGGACTAGCGGGGGGACAGATACGCAGTATTTT
D gene: TRBD2; J gene: TRBJ2-7; clone size: .; V gene: TRBV7-9; CDR3 protein: CASSPAGSRANEQYF; CDR3 DNA: TGTGCCAGCAGCCCAGCGGGGAGTCGGGCCAATGAGCAGTACTTC
D gene: .; J gene: TRBJ2-3; clone size: .; V gene: TRBV6-1; CDR3 protein: CASSSTETEDTQYF; CDR3 DNA: TGTGCCAGCAGTTCGACCGAAACGGAGGATACGCAGTATTTT
D gene: TRBD2; J gene: TRBJ2-1; clone size: .; V gene: TRBV20-1; CDR3 protein: CSARGGSRREQFF; CDR3 DNA: TGCAGTGCACGGGGGGGGTCCAGGCGGGAGCAGTTCTTC
D gene: .; J gene: TRBJ2-7; clone size: few; V gene: TRBV3-1; CDR3 protein: CASSQALQGFYEQYF; CDR3 DNA: TGTGCCAGCAGCCAAGCTCTACAGGGTTTCTACGAGCAGTACTTC
D gene: TRBD1; J gene: TRBJ2-1; clone size: .; V gene: TRBV24-1; CDR3 protein: CATSETGMRRSNEQFF; CDR3 DNA: TGTGCCACCAGTGAGACAGGGATGAGGCGATCCAATGAGCAGTTCTTC
D gene: .; J gene: TRBJ2-7; clone size: few; V gene: TRBV12-3/TRBV12-4; CDR3 protein: CASGSPYYEQYF; CDR3 DNA: TGTGCCAGCGGTTCCCCCTACTACGAGCAGTACTTC
D gene: .; J gene: TRBJ1-2; clone size: .; V gene: TRBV12-3/TRBV12-4; CDR3 protein: CASSFLLQEGGYTF; CDR3 DNA: TGTGCCAGCAGTTTTCTTCTTCAGGAGGGGGGCTACACCTTC
D gene: .; J gene: TRBJ2-3; clone size: .; V gene: TRBV9; CDR3 protein: CASSAQLVTDTQYF; CDR3 DNA: TGTGCCAGCAGCGCCCAGCTAGTGACAGATACGCAGTATTTT
D gene: TRBD1; J gene: TRBJ2-7; clone size: .; V gene: TRBV18; CDR3 protein: CASSSKSQGYEQYF; CDR3 DNA: TGTGCCAGCTCATCAAAGTCACAGGGGTACGAGCAGTACTTC
D gene: .; J gene: TRBJ1-1; clone size: .; V gene: TRBV20-1; CDR3 protein: CSARDSRSLLANTEAFF; CDR3 DNA: TGCAGTGCTAGAGATTCGCGGTCCCTCTTGGCGAACACTGAAGCTTTCTTT
D gene: TRBD1; J gene: TRBJ1-2; clone size: .; V gene: TRBV6-2/TRBV6-3; CDR3 protein: CVSSPPGQGGYTF; CDR3 DNA: TGTGTCAGCAGTCCCCCGGGACAGGGAGGCTACACCTTC
D gene: .; J gene: TRBJ2-5; clone size: few; V gene: TRBV20-1; CDR3 protein: CSAQSGTSGETQYF; CDR3 DNA: TGCAGTGCGCAAAGTGGGACCTCCGGGGAGACCCAGTACTTC
D gene: .; J gene: TRBJ1-2; clone size: many; V gene: TRBV7-2; CDR3 protein: CASSPRNYGYTF; CDR3 DNA: TGTGCCAGCAGCCCTCGAAACTATGGCTACACCTTC
D gene: .; J gene: TRBJ1-1; clone size: .; V gene: TRBV12-3/TRBV12-4; CDR3 protein: CASSLAFSGQGINTEAFF; CDR3 DNA: TGTGCCAGCAGTTTAGCGTTCTCGGGCCAGGGGATAAACACTGAAGCTTTCTTT
D gene: .; J gene: TRBJ1-2; clone size: .; V gene: TRBV27; CDR3 protein: CASSLPDGRGGYIF; CDR3 DNA: TGTGCCAGCAGTTTACCTGACGGCCGCGGGGGCTACATCTTC
D gene: .; J gene: TRBJ2-2; clone size: .; V gene: TRBV7-2; CDR3 protein: CASSLFAGGDTGELFF; CDR3 DNA: TGTGCCAGCAGCTTATTCGCAGGGGGGGACACCGGGGAGCTGTTTTTT
D gene: .; J gene: TRBJ2-1; clone size: .; V gene: TRBV20-1; CDR3 protein: CSARDSMGTSSCNEQFF; CDR3 DNA: TGCAGTGCTAGAGATTCCATGGGTACCAGCTCCTGCAATGAGCAGTTCTTC